This entry describes one T cell receptor (beta chain). Its antigen is not known. This sample stems from a study of shared clonotypes between healthy human individuals. Findings of the study overall: It was only blood that was sampled, and tissue repertoires likely differ.

Here immunoSEQ multiplex PCR was the method, and the copy in TCRdb shows in-frame clones only, minus some. Of a few million clones in the sample, 90% to 95% are singletons; the top ten hold under 0.15%. From germline, CDR1 is MNHEY and CDR2 SVGAGI. This CDR3 has 13 amino acids. Trimming cost V 5 bases and J 6 bases, with 13 bases left between them. This sequence joins TRBV6-5 and TRBJ1-2; D not resolved. This sequence originates from a man between 18 and 35 years old in good health. What was sequenced was naive CD4+ T cells sorted from blood. As to subset: CD45RA+ positively selected. The CDR3 region has the DNA TGTGCCAGCAGTAGGACGGTACGAGATGGCTACACCTTC. Residues: CASSRTVRDGYTF.